This entry lists 23 T cell receptor beta chains sequenced from one sample in a study of blood T cell repertoires in COVID-19. Assay used: immunoSEQ multiplex PCR; TCRdb lists only in-frame clones, some missing. The repertoire holds fewer than 350,000 clones, just under 85% seen once, with approximately 4.1% in the top ten. Sequencing used peripheral blood. Every receptor here comes from a woman aged 50 to 60 with active or convalescent COVID-19.

This rearrangement joins TRBV6-6 to TRBJ2-1; 11 bases are a match to TRBD2. CDR3 length: 20 residues. J was trimmed by 4 bases and V by 5 bases; bases with no gene match: 19. Germline-derived CDR1 and CDR2 are MNHNY and SVGAGI (reference sequence). The CDR3 sequence: CASSQNLAGGPITSYNEQFF. The CDR3 DNA is TGTGCCAGCAGTCAGAACTTAGCGGGAGGGCCAATCACATCTTACAATGAGCAGTTCTTC.

In its sample, this clone was seen once. The chain is built from TRBV7-9 and TRBJ1-4; no definite D call. Germline CDR1 and CDR2: SEHNR and FQNEAQ (reference sequence). With 3 bases removed from V and 0 bases from J, the gap between germline ends came to 11 bases. The CDR3 runs 16 residues. The CDR3 region has the DNA TGTGCCAGCAGCTTGGGCAGGAAGGCAACTAATGAAAAACTGTTTTTT. Its protein is CASSLGRKATNEKLFF.

V and J are TRBV11-2 and TRBJ1-1; D gene unclear. Trimming shortened V by 7 bases and J by 1 base, and 16 bases separated the two germline ends. Germline V gives CDR1 SGHAT, CDR2 FQNNGV. This CDR3 region has 15 residues. For the CDR3, the DNA is TGTGCCAGCAAAACCGACGCGCGGGGGAACACTGAAGCTTTCTTT. Protein: CASKTDARGNTEAFF.

Concerning this clone: This CDR3 is missing its conserved last phenylalanine or tryptophan, likely due to a read error. No DNA is shown, since the ends of the CDR3 on it are uncertain; the CDR3 is the one TCRdb lists. The genes are TRBV11-2 and TRBJ1-2; the table's D gene call, TRBD1, was not cross checked with the DNA. The CDR3 is made up of 12 amino acids, end residues included. Germline values: CDR1 SGHAT, CDR2 FQNNGV. The chain's CDR3 is CASSSGENDIPI.

This sequence joins TRBV6-5 and TRBJ1-6; D might be TRBD1 (6 bases). The CDR3 has 16 amino acids. Germline V CDR1 and CDR2: MNHEY, SVGAGI. V gave up 1 base and J gave up 8 bases, with 15 bases separating them. CDR3 sequence (DNA): TGTGCCAGCAGTTACTACCCTGGGAAGGGGGATTCACCCCTCCACTTT. Translation: CASSYYPGKGDSPLHF.

V is TRBV28 and J is TRBJ2-1, with a possible D match to TRBD2 (6 bases). Looked up from germline, CDR1 is MDHEN and CDR2 is SYDVKM. The CDR3 loop spans 14 amino acids. V lost 3 bases and J 9 bases, leaving 15 bases between the germline ends. In DNA form, the CDR3 reads TGTGCCAGCAGTTTTGAACTAGCCAGACGTGAGCAGTTCTTC. This gives the protein CASSFELARREQFF. The full variable domain, in which reference TRBV28 and TRBJ2-1 provide the parts outside the CDR3, is DVKVTQSSRYLVKRTGEKVFLECVQDMDHENMFWYRQDPGLGLRLIYFSYDVKMKEKGDIPEGYSVSREKKERFSLILESASTNQTSMYLCASSFELARREQFFGPGTRLTVL.

The V and J genes are TRBV12-3 or TRBV12-4 and TRBJ2-1; D uncertain. Trimming left V 4 bases short and J 7 bases short, with 5 bases between. The CDR3 consists of 11 residues. CDR3 coding DNA: TGTGCCAGCAGTTCTAGAAATGAGCAGTTCTTC. Its translation: CASSSRNEQFF.

This clone was counted between two and nine times. This sequence joins TRBV28 and TRBJ1-1, with D possibly matching TRBD1 (5 bases). Germline CDR1 reads MDHEN; CDR2 reads SYDVKM. The CDR3 spans 14 residues. Deletions cut 6 bases from V and 1 base from J, with 12 bases between. CDR3 sequence: CASRGGLWNTEAFF. The CDR3 DNA is TGTGCCAGCAGGGGGGGTCTGTGGAACACTGAAGCTTTCTTT.

The gene calls are TRBV19 and TRBJ1-1; possible D gene TRBD1, 5 bases. The CDR3 length is 14 residues. V dropped 3 bases and J dropped 7 bases, with 15 bases sitting between them. Germline values: CDR1 LNHDA, CDR2 SQIVND (reference sequence). CDR3 in DNA: TGTGCCAGTAGTATGAGTGGGGCCTGGGGTGAAGCTTTCTTT. Translating it yields CASSMSGAWGEAFF.

The J gene is TRBJ1-2, the V gene TRBV11-2, with TRBD1 matching 8 bases. Per germline, CDR1 SGHAT and CDR2 FQNNGV. The CDR3 covers 14 residues. The J segment lost 2 bases and the V segment lost 1 base, leaving 0 bases of the junction unmatched. CDR3 amino acids: CASSLGTGNYGYTF. CDR3 DNA: TGTGCCAGCAGCTTAGGGACAGGGAACTATGGCTACACCTTC.

The gene calls are TRBV6-5 and TRBJ1-2; TRBD1 is a possible D gene (6 bases). CDR3 length: 14 amino acids. Germline CDR1 and CDR2: MNHEY and SVGAGI. The V and J ends lost 2 bases and 6 bases respectively, with 13 bases between them. CDR3 region: CASSYVYRDNGYTF. The CDR3 DNA is TGTGCCAGCAGTTACGTATACAGGGACAATGGCTACACCTTC.

The rearrangement links TRBV24-1 to TRBJ2-5; weak D call: TRBD2 (5 bases). Between the trimmed V and J ends, which lost 1 base and 4 bases, there was a span of 15 bases. CDR3 length: 16 residues. Germline V gene data show CDR1 as KGHDR and CDR2 as SFDVKD. The CDR3 nucleotides read TGTGCCACCAGTGATTTCGATGAGGGTTGGGTAGAGACCCAGTACTTC. Encoded protein: CATSDFDEGWVETQYF.

The V call is TRBV2, the J call TRBJ2-3; D may be TRBD2 (6 bases). Germline V gene lookup returns CDR1 SNHLY and CDR2 FYNNEI. The germline V and J ends were trimmed by 6 bases and 0 bases, with 13 bases remaining between them. The CDR3 is 15 residues long. The CDR3, as DNA: TGTGCCAGCAGGCAGGGACTTTCTAGCACAGATACGCAGTATTTT. This gives the protein CASRQGLSSTDTQYF.

For this clone: Other nucleotide sequences in the sample specify the same CDR3. The V call is TRBV24-1, the J call TRBJ1-3, with D unresolved. Germline values: CDR1 KGHDR, CDR2 SFDVKD. The CDR3 runs 15 residues. The ends were cut back, 2 bases at V and 0 bases at J, with 7 bases in the middle. This CDR3 is CATSDSSFSGNTIYF. In DNA form, the CDR3 reads TGTGCCACCAGTGATTCAAGCTTCTCTGGAAACACCATATATTTT.

The rearrangement uses TRBV10-3 and TRBJ2-5; the D gene is possibly TRBD1 (5 bases). In germline, CDR1 is ENHRY, CDR2 SYGVKD. This CDR3 spans 14 amino acids. The V gene lost 2 bases and the J gene lost 1 base, with 8 bases spanning the gap. The CDR3 protein is CAISEARAQETQYF. The CDR3 DNA sequence: TGTGCCATCAGTGAGGCCAGGGCCCAAGAGACCCAGTACTTC.

V gene TRBV29-1 combines with J gene TRBJ2-1, with a possible D match to TRBD2 (7 bases). V was trimmed by 0 bases and J by 15 bases, leaving 18 bases between them. The CDR3 totals 13 residues. Germline CDR1 and CDR2: SQVTM and ANQGSEA. The CDR3 is CSVEDVSGGPMFF. The CDR3 DNA reads TGCAGCGTTGAAGATGTCTCGGGGGGCCCGATGTTCTTC.

The chain has TRBV3-1 (or the pseudogene TRBV3-2) and TRBJ2-7; 10 bases align to TRBD2. The CDR3 runs to 16 residues. CDR1 LGHDT and CDR2 YNNKEL come from the germline V gene (reference sequence). V shed 0 bases, J shed 4 bases, and the junction held 6 bases outside the gene matches. The CDR3 coding sequence is TGTGCCAGCAGCCAAGAACTCCTAGCGGGAGATTACGAGCAGTACTTC. Translation: CASSQELLAGDYEQYF.

V gene TRBV10-3 combines with J gene TRBJ2-1; tentative D call: TRBD2 (5 bases). The CDR3 loop spans 13 amino acids. V dropped 3 bases and J dropped 9 bases, with 12 bases sitting between them. Per the germline V gene, CDR1 is ENHRY and CDR2 is SYGVKD. The CDR3 region has the DNA TGTGCCATCAGTGAAGAACGGAGCGGTGAGCAGTTCTTC. Amino acid sequence: CAISEERSGEQFF.

This rearrangement joins TRBV6-5 to TRBJ1-4; maybe TRBD1 (6 bases). Germline-derived CDR1 and CDR2 are MNHEY and SVGAGI. Trimming stripped 0 bases from V and 7 bases from J, with 12 bases between. The CDR3 length is 15 residues. The CDR3 DNA sequence: TGTGCCAGCAGTTACTCGATCAGGGACACTGAAAAACTGTTTTTT. It encodes CASSYSIRDTEKLFF.

The chain is built from TRBV15 and TRBJ2-7; D might be TRBD1 (6 bases). CDR3 length: 14 amino acids. Germline CDR1 LNHNV, CDR2 YYDKDF (reference sequence). V gave up 0 bases and J gave up 4 bases, with 10 bases separating them. CDR3 DNA: TGTGCCACCAGCAGAGATCACGGACAGTACGAGCAGTACTTC. Protein: CATSRDHGQYEQYF.

This chain uses TRBV2 with TRBJ1-1; the D is unclear. Germline V CDR1 and CDR2: SNHLY, FYNNEI. This CDR3 spans 13 amino acids. The V end was cut by 1 base, the J end by 4 bases, with 7 bases between. In DNA, the CDR3 is TGTGCCAGCAGTGAAGGTCATAGCACTGAAGCTTTCTTT. Protein: CASSEGHSTEAFF.

This clone was recorded a few times. This sequence joins TRBV12-3 or TRBV12-4 and TRBJ2-7; 8 positions match TRBD1. The CDR3 length is 13 residues. Unmatched junction bases numbered 4, after V lost 8 bases and J lost 1 base. Here the CDR3 reads CASRRTGSYEQYF. Written as DNA, the CDR3 is TGTGCCAGCCGGAGGACAGGGTCCTACGAGCAGTACTTC.

The CDR3 region is CASTKGGDTTEAFF. The CDR3 DNA is TGTGCCAGTACTAAAGGTGGGGACACCACTGAAGCTTTCTTT. The rearrangement uses TRBV19 and TRBJ1-1; a weak D match, TRBD1 (6 bases). Germline CDR1 reads LNHDA; CDR2 reads SQIVND (reference sequence). The germline V and J ends were trimmed by 7 bases and 4 bases, with 16 bases remaining between them. This CDR3 contains 14 residues.